The next 23 T cell receptor beta chains were all read from a single sample in a study of CD8 T cells in Susac syndrome (dated 2019 in TCRdb). The protocol used for the library was the immunoSEQ multiplex PCR assay. RNA was extracted with the RNeasy kit and roughly 0.5 to 1 ug was reverse transcribed using random hexamers. TCRdb redid the processing of the public reads, applying fastp at Q25 and MiXCR, and retained in-frame beta chains. Rows with one shared CDR3 protein collapse into an entry with the most common genes and DNA. Within this sample are about 80,000 distinct CDR3 sequences, with approximately 95% of them counted one time only. In total, the top ten clones hold around 0.94% of the sample. What was sequenced was CD8+ T cells from PBMCs. All receptors derive from a human donor with Susac syndrome.

V is TRBV20-1 and J is TRBJ2-7; D perhaps matches TRBD1 (6 bases). V gave up 3 bases and J gave up 4 bases, with 13 bases separating them. CDR1 and CDR2 from the germline V gene are DFQATT and SNEGSKA (reference sequence). The length of the CDR3 is 13 residues. The CDR3: CSAREGGDYEQYF. The CDR3 DNA sequence: TGCAGTGCTAGGGAAGGGGGAGATTACGAGCAGTACTTC.

The chain carries TRBV7-9 and TRBJ2-7, with a tentative D call TRBD2 (6 bases). The CDR3 contains 13 residues. Deletions cut 0 bases from V and 5 bases from J, with 8 bases between. CDR1 and CDR2 from the germline V gene are SEHNR and FQNEAQ (reference sequence). As DNA, the CDR3 is TGTGCCAGCAGCTTAGCAGGGAGGCACGAGCAGTACTTC. It translates to CASSLAGRHEQYF. Full variable domain (remainder filled in from reference TRBV7-9 and TRBJ2-7): DTGVSQNPRHKITKRGQNVTFRCDPISEHNRLYWYRQTLGQGPEFLTYFQNEAQLEKSRLLSDRFSAERPKGSFSTLEIQRTEQGDSAMYLCASSLAGRHEQYFGPGTRLTVT.

The chain couples TRBV10-2 to TRBJ2-7; 7 bases match TRBD2. The ends lost 8 bases at V and 0 bases at J; junction bases unmatched: 1. The CDR3 contains 12 residues. Germline V CDR1 and CDR2: WSHSY, SAAADI. In DNA, the CDR3 is TGCGCCAGCCGGGGGGACTCCTACGAGCAGTACTTC. Its translation: CASRGDSYEQYF.

The chain carries TRBV29-1 and TRBJ1-4; D is ambiguous. Germline CDR1 SQVTM, CDR2 ANQGSEA. V lost 6 bases and J lost 6, with 14 bases in between. The CDR3 length is 13 residues. CDR3 sequence (DNA): TGCAGCGTCTATAACCCTCTGTATGAAAAACTGTTTTTT. Amino acid sequence: CSVYNPLYEKLFF.

The chain has TRBV12-3 or TRBV12-4 and TRBJ2-5; weak D call: TRBD1 (6 bases). The V end was cut by 5 bases, the J end by 5 bases, with 12 bases between. This CDR3 comprises 13 residues. The CDR3 coding sequence is TGTGCCAGCAGTGAACACAGGGCGGAGACCCAGTACTTC. The encoded protein is CASSEHRAETQYF.

The gene calls are TRBV27 and TRBJ2-5, with D uncertain. Trimming stripped 4 bases from V and 2 bases from J, with 11 bases between. The CDR3 consists of 14 residues. Germline V gene lookup returns CDR1 MNHEY and CDR2 SMNVEV (reference sequence). DNA of the CDR3: TGTGCCAGCAGTTCGGGCCAAACTCAAGAGACCCAGTACTTC. It codes for CASSSGQTQETQYF.

Remarks on this clonotype: A read error may produce the germline difference seen at one junction end. The genes are TRBV7-9 and TRBJ2-7; D is unclear. The CDR3 extends over 11 amino acids. The V gene's germline CDR1 is SEHNR and CDR2 FQNEAQ (reference sequence). The CDR3 nucleotides are TGTGCCAGCAGCTTAGTTAGCATAACCGACTTC. Encoded protein: CASSLVSITDF.

The V call is TRBV20-1, the J call TRBJ1-2, with 10 bases aligning to TRBD1. The CDR3 totals 14 residues. V lost 6 bases, J lost 7 bases, and 11 bases stayed unmatched. CDR1 is DFQATT and CDR2 is SNEGSKA in the germline V gene (reference sequence). The DNA of the CDR3 is TGCAGTGCCCGGGACAGGGGCAAAGTGTTTGGCTACACCTTC. It translates to CSARDRGKVFGYTF.

The gene calls are TRBV4-3 and TRBJ2-7; 13 positions agree with TRBD2. This CDR3 is built from 16 residues. Germline values: CDR1 LGHNA, CDR2 YSLEER. Germline trimming cut 1 base from V and 6 bases from J; bases unmatched to any gene: 6. The DNA of the CDR3 is TGCGCCAGCAGCCAAGGCAAACTAGCGGGAGGGAGCGAGCAGTACTTC. Translated, it gives CASSQGKLAGGSEQYF.

The chain combines TRBV25-1 with TRBJ1-1; tentatively, D is TRBD1 (6 bases). The germline V gene has CDR1 MGHDK and CDR2 SYGVNS. The V end lost 3 bases, the J end lost 2 bases, and 10 bases lay between the germline ends. This CDR3 has 14 residues. CDR3 nucleotide sequence: TGTGCCAGCAGTGAGGGGGGGCTAAACACTGAAGCTTTCTTT. Encoded protein: CASSEGGLNTEAFF.

The V gene is TRBV6-5, the J gene TRBJ2-7; tentative D call: TRBD1 (6 bases). The ends were cut back, 4 bases at V and 5 bases at J, with 9 bases in the middle. This CDR3 has 12 amino acids. CDR1 MNHEY and CDR2 SVGAGI come from the germline V gene. Here the CDR3 DNA reads TGTGCCAGCAGTTTCGAGGGGGACGAGCAGTACTTC. It encodes CASSFEGDEQYF.

The V call is TRBV9, the J call TRBJ2-7; maybe TRBD2 (6 bases). Germline V gives CDR1 SGDLS, CDR2 YYNGEE. V was shortened by 3 bases and J by 0 bases, with 13 bases between the two germline ends. The CDR3 contains 15 residues. The CDR3 region is CASSASGWSSYEQYF. CDR3 nucleotides: TGTGCCAGCAGCGCGAGCGGGTGGAGCTCCTACGAGCAGTACTTC. Full variable domain (rest looked up from reference TRBV9 and TRBJ2-7): DSGVTQTPKHLITATGQRVTLRCSPRSGDLSVYWYQQSLDQGLQFLIQYYNGEERAKGNILERFSAQQFPDLHSELNLSSLELGDSALYFCASSASGWSSYEQYFGPGTRLTVT.

This chain joins TRBV7-2 and TRBJ1-2; 8 bases agree with TRBD1. CDR3 length equals 15 residues. The germline V gene encodes CDR1 SGHTA and CDR2 FQGNSA. Losses at the gene ends were 5 bases for V and 4 bases for J; bases not matched to a gene: 9. Here the CDR3 reads CASSPVPGGVYGYTF. The CDR3 coding sequence is TGTGCCAGCAGCCCCGTTCCAGGGGGCGTCTATGGCTACACCTTC.

V is TRBV7-8 and J is TRBJ2-2; D is possibly TRBD1 or TRBD2 (5 bases each). Trimming shortened V by 4 bases and J by 5 bases, and 8 bases separated the two germline ends. Germline V CDR1 and CDR2: SGHVS, FQNEAQ. CDR3 length equals 13 residues. This CDR3 is CASSWGRTGELFF. CDR3 sequence (DNA): TGTGCCAGCAGCTGGGGACGGACCGGGGAGCTGTTTTTT.

The V gene is TRBV19, the J gene TRBJ2-4; 9 nucleotides align to TRBD2. The V gene end was trimmed by 7 bases and the J gene end by 2 bases; junction bases not matched to a gene: 9. The CDR3 is 16 amino acids. The V gene's germline CDR1 is LNHDA and CDR2 SQIVND (reference sequence). CDR3 loop: CASTSGRQGTKNIQYF. CDR3 sequence (DNA): TGTGCCAGTACCAGCGGGAGGCAGGGGACCAAAAACATTCAGTACTTC.

The V gene is TRBV12-3 or TRBV12-4, the J gene TRBJ1-1; D possibly corresponds to TRBD1 (5 bases). This CDR3 is built from 12 residues. V lost 8 bases, J lost 1 base, and 8 bases lay in between. CDR3 sequence: CASLTGNTEAFF. The DNA for the CDR3 is TGTGCCAGCCTTACAGGGAACACTGAAGCTTTCTTT.

This clonotype was detected only a few times. V is TRBV7-9 and J is TRBJ2-7, with D perhaps given as TRBD1 or TRBD2 (5 bases each). The CDR3 is made up of 13 amino acids. The germline V and J ends were trimmed by 6 bases and 2 bases, with 11 bases remaining between them. Per germline, CDR1 SEHNR and CDR2 FQNEAQ (reference sequence). CDR3 residues: CASSYRGTYEQYF. For the CDR3, the DNA is TGTGCCAGCAGTTACCGGGGCACCTACGAGCAGTACTTC.

This clonotype was counted a single time. J is TRBJ1-5 and V is TRBV12-3 or TRBV12-4; 9 nucleotides match TRBD1. CDR3 length equals 18 residues. V was pared by 5 bases and J by 0 bases, with 11 bases of the junction left unmatched. CDR3: CASSPGTGRDYSNQPQHF. CDR3 DNA sequence: TGTGCCAGCAGTCCCGGGACAGGGAGGGACTATAGCAATCAGCCCCAGCATTTT.

This clonotype was found a few times. This rearrangement joins TRBV6-5 to TRBJ2-1, with 12 bases aligning to TRBD2. This CDR3 is built from 16 residues. Trimming removed 2 bases from V and 4 bases from J; junction bases left unmatched: 3. Germline V gene sequence: CDR1 MNHEY, CDR2 SVGAGI. CDR3 coding DNA: TGTGCCAGCAGTTACCCTCTAGCGGGGGGGTACAATGAGCAGTTCTTC. Residues: CASSYPLAGGYNEQFF.

CDR3: CATSDGTGQDYGYTF. The CDR3 DNA reads as TGTGCCACCAGTGACGGGACAGGGCAAGACTATGGCTACACCTTC. V and J are TRBV24-1 and TRBJ1-2; 9 bases are a match to TRBD1. Germline CDR1 and CDR2: KGHDR and SFDVKD. V trimming: 4 bases; J trimming: 3 bases; junction bases outside the gene matches: 5. The CDR3 is made up of 15 amino acids.

This chain joins TRBV6-5 and TRBJ2-7; 8 bases line up with TRBD2. Germline CDR1 MNHEY, CDR2 SVGAGI. This CDR3 is 14 amino acids long. With 4 bases clipped from V and 6 bases from J, the junction kept 8 bases outside the gene matches. CDR3 residues: CASSLPGTSREQYF. The DNA of the CDR3 is TGTGCCAGCAGTTTGCCCGGGACTAGTCGCGAGCAGTACTTC.

This sequence joins TRBV4-1 and TRBJ2-3, with no clear D. The CDR3 runs to 16 residues. CDR1 MGHRA and CDR2 YSYEKL come from the germline V gene. Trimming removed 4 bases from V and 3 bases from J, with 17 bases in between. The CDR3 protein is CASSPRPTGSTDTQYF. The CDR3 DNA reads TGCGCCAGCAGCCCTAGGCCCACCGGCTCTACAGATACGCAGTATTTT.

J is TRBJ2-1 and V is TRBV28; TRBD1 is a possible D gene (6 bases). The CDR3 loop spans 12 amino acids. Per the germline V gene, CDR1 is MDHEN and CDR2 is SYDVKM. Trimming cost V 11 bases and J 0 bases, with 8 bases left between them. CDR3 sequence (DNA): TGTGCCTCGGACAGCTCCTACAATGAGCAGTTCTTC. Its translation: CASDSSYNEQFF.